A selection of T cell receptor beta chains follows, all from one sample in a study of blood T cell repertoires in COVID-19. Generated by immunoSEQ multiplex PCR, the TCRdb table keeps only in-frame clones and is missing some. The sample yields tens of thousands of clones, 90% seen once. The specimen sequenced was peripheral blood. These receptors originate from an elderly woman with active or convalescent COVID-19. Both conserved end residues are part of each CDR3. D genes are given only for firm matches. Size is stated for part of the rows, as once, few or many counts, or as a class when the clone is expanded.

J gene: TRBJ1-5; D gene: -; V gene: TRBV5-6; clone size: -; CDR3 protein: CASSSQETGNQPQHF; CDR3 DNA: TGTGCCAGCAGCTCGCAAGAGACAGGTAATCAGCCCCAGCATTTT
J gene: TRBJ2-7; D gene: -; V gene: TRBV2; clone size: -; CDR3 protein: CASSEFASLLEQYF; CDR3 DNA: TGTGCCAGCAGTGAATTCGCTTCCTTACTCGAGCAGTACTTC
J gene: TRBJ2-2; D gene: TRBD2; V gene: TRBV5-1; clone size: -; CDR3 protein: CASSYGLAGTGELFF; CDR3 DNA: TGCGCCAGCAGCTACGGACTAGCGGGAACCGGGGAGCTGTTTTTT
J gene: TRBJ1-5; D gene: -; V gene: TRBV28; clone size: few; CDR3 protein: CASSFPRVLSNQPQHF; CDR3 DNA: TGTGCCAGCAGTTTCCCCAGGGTACTAAGCAATCAGCCCCAGCATTTT
J gene: TRBJ2-3; D gene: TRBD2; V gene: TRBV5-1; clone size: once; CDR3 protein: CASKIGQSGGTQYF; CDR3 DNA: TGCGCCAGCAAGATCGGGCAGTCGGGGGGTACGCAGTATTTT
J gene: TRBJ2-2; D gene: TRBD1; V gene: TRBV5-1; clone size: -; CDR3 protein: CASTYRGGTGELFF; CDR3 DNA: TGCGCCAGCACGTACAGGGGCGGCACCGGGGAGCTGTTTTTT
J gene: TRBJ1-5; D gene: -; V gene: TRBV2; clone size: -; CDR3 protein: CASSERNRNQPQHF; CDR3 DNA: TGTGCCAGCAGTGAGAGGAACCGGAATCAGCCCCAGCATTTT
J gene: TRBJ1-3; D gene: TRBD1; V gene: TRBV19; clone size: -; CDR3 protein: CASSHRTGMIDTIYF; CDR3 DNA: TGTGCCAGTAGTCACAGGACAGGGATGATCGACACCATATATTTT
J gene: TRBJ2-7; D gene: TRBD1; V gene: TRBV27; clone size: -; CDR3 protein: CASRRQGFPYEQYF; CDR3 DNA: TGTGCCAGCAGGAGACAGGGGTTTCCCTACGAGCAGTACTTC
J gene: TRBJ1-2; D gene: TRBD1; V gene: TRBV28; clone size: -; CDR3 protein: CASSFSPGTDYGYTF; CDR3 DNA: TGTGCCAGCAGTTTTTCACCCGGGACAGACTATGGCTACACCTTC
J gene: TRBJ1-3; D gene: -; V gene: TRBV10-3; clone size: -; CDR3 protein: CAISVFRDTGSGNTIYF; CDR3 DNA: TGTGCCATCAGTGTTTTCAGGGACACAGGGTCTGGAAACACCATATATTTT
J gene: TRBJ2-3; D gene: TRBD2; V gene: TRBV7-3; clone size: -; CDR3 protein: CASSLGGLAGTDTQYF; CDR3 DNA: TGTGCCAGCAGCTTAGGTGGACTAGCGGGGACAGATACGCAGTATTTT
J gene: TRBJ1-2; D gene: -; V gene: TRBV18; clone size: -; CDR3 protein: CASSPLATVYGYTF; CDR3 DNA: TGTGCCAGCTCACCCCTCGCGACAGTCTATGGCTACACCTTC
J gene: TRBJ2-7; D gene: TRBD1; V gene: TRBV28; clone size: -; CDR3 protein: CASRPQGSSYEQYF; CDR3 DNA: TGTGCCAGCAGACCACAGGGGAGCTCCTACGAGCAGTACTTC
J gene: TRBJ1-1; D gene: -; V gene: TRBV29-1; clone size: -; CDR3 protein: CSARTGTSYNEAFF; CDR3 DNA: TGCAGCGCTAGAACCGGGACAAGCTATAATGAAGCTTTCTTT
J gene: TRBJ1-3; D gene: -; V gene: TRBV7-8; clone size: -; CDR3 protein: CASSQIRTGISGNTIYF; CDR3 DNA: TGTGCCAGCAGCCAAATAAGGACGGGGATCTCTGGAAACACCATATATTTT
J gene: TRBJ2-1; D gene: TRBD2; V gene: TRBV7-2; clone size: -; CDR3 protein: CASSPLFSGGRGEQFF; CDR3 DNA: TGTGCCAGCAGCCCCCTGTTTAGCGGGGGGAGAGGTGAGCAGTTCTTC
J gene: TRBJ2-1; D gene: TRBD1; V gene: TRBV6-5; clone size: -; CDR3 protein: CASSPRDRVNNEQFF; CDR3 DNA: TGTGCCAGCAGTCCCCGGGACAGAGTCAACAATGAGCAGTTCTTC
J gene: TRBJ1-2; D gene: -; V gene: TRBV7-3; clone size: -; CDR3 protein: CASSLGPGGYGYTF; CDR3 DNA: TGTGCCAGCAGCCTGGGACCCGGGGGCTATGGCTACACCTTC
J gene: TRBJ2-2; D gene: TRBD2; V gene: TRBV28; clone size: few; CDR3 protein: CASSSRAGGPVGELFF; CDR3 DNA: TGTGCCAGCAGTTCAAGAGCGGGAGGGCCAGTCGGGGAGCTGTTTTTT
J gene: TRBJ2-1; D gene: -; V gene: TRBV14; clone size: -; CDR3 protein: CASSRWAGIYNEQFF; CDR3 DNA: TGTGCCAGCAGCCGCTGGGCGGGGATATACAATGAGCAGTTCTTC
J gene: TRBJ1-5; D gene: -; V gene: TRBV27; clone size: -; CDR3 protein: CASSFSVRGRFNQPQHF; CDR3 DNA: TGTGCCAGCAGTTTCTCGGTCAGGGGCCGATTCAATCAGCCCCAGCATTTT
J gene: TRBJ2-2; D gene: TRBD1; V gene: TRBV5-8; clone size: -; CDR3 protein: CASSLGTGLNTGELFF; CDR3 DNA: TGTGCCAGCAGCTTGGGGACAGGGCTCAACACCGGGGAGCTGTTTTTT
J gene: TRBJ2-1; D gene: TRBD2; V gene: TRBV5-1; clone size: -; CDR3 protein: CASSLFSGLAGTNEQFF; CDR3 DNA: TGCGCCAGCAGCTTGTTTTCGGGACTAGCGGGCACCAATGAGCAGTTCTTC
J gene: TRBJ2-7; D gene: TRBD1; V gene: TRBV28; clone size: -; CDR3 protein: CASNRDRVFTYEQYF; CDR3 DNA: TGTGCCAGCAATCGGGACAGGGTATTTACCTACGAGCAGTACTTC
J gene: TRBJ1-2; D gene: -; V gene: TRBV6-5; clone size: -; CDR3 protein: CASTGGANYGYTF; CDR3 DNA: TGTGCCAGCACCGGCGGGGCTAACTATGGCTACACCTTC
J gene: TRBJ2-7; D gene: -; V gene: TRBV18; clone size: -; CDR3 protein: CASSLAAGSYEQYF; CDR3 DNA: TGTGCCAGCTCACTCGCAGCGGGCTCCTACGAGCAGTACTTC
J gene: TRBJ1-4; D gene: -; V gene: TRBV5-4; clone size: -; CDR3 protein: CASSLAGNEKLFF; CDR3 DNA: TGTGCCAGCAGCTTGGCGGGTAATGAAAAACTGTTTTTT
J gene: TRBJ1-2; D gene: TRBD1; V gene: TRBV9; clone size: -; CDR3 protein: CASSADPTGLYGYTF; CDR3 DNA: TGTGCCAGCAGCGCAGATCCGACAGGGCTATATGGCTACACCTTC